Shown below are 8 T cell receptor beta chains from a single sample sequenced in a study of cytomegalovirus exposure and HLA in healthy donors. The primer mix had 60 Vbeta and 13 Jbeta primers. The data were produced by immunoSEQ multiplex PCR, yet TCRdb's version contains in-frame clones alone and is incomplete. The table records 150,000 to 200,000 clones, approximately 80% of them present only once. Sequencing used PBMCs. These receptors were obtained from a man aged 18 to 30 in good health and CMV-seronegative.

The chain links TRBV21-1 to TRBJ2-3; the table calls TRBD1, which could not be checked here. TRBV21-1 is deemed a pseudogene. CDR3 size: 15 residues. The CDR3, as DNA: TGTGCCAGCCCAAAGGGGACAGGGAGAACAGATACGCAGTATTTT. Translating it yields CASPKGTGRTDTQYF.

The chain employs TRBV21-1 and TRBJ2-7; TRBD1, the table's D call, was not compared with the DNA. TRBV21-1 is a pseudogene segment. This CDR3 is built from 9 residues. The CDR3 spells CASSKVDNF. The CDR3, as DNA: TGTGCCAGCAGCAAAGTGGACAACTTC.

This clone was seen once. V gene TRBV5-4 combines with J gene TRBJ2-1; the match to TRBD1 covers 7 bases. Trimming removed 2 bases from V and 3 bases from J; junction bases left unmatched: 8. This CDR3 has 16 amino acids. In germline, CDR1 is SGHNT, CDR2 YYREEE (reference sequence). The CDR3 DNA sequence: TGTGCCAGCAGCTTAGGGACAGTTGGACTCTACAATGAGCAGTTCTTC. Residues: CASSLGTVGLYNEQFF.

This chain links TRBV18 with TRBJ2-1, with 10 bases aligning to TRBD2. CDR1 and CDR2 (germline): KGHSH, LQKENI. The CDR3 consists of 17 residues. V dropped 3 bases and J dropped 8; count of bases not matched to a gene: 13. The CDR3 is CASSPPMTSSGSDEQFF. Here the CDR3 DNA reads TGTGCCAGCTCACCTCCAATGACGTCTAGCGGGAGCGATGAGCAGTTCTTC.

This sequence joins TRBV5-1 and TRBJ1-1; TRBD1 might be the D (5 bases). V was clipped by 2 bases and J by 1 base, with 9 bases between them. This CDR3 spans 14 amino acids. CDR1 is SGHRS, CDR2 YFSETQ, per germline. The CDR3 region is CASSFWGENTEAFF. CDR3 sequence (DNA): TGCGCCAGCAGCTTTTGGGGCGAGAACACTGAAGCTTTCTTT. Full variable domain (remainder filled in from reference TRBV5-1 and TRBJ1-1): KAGVTQTPRYLIKTRGQQVTLSCSPISGHRSVSWYQQTPGQGLQFLFEYFSETQRNKGNFPGRFSGRQFSNSRSEMNVSTLELGDSALYLCASSFWGENTEAFFGQGTRLTVV.

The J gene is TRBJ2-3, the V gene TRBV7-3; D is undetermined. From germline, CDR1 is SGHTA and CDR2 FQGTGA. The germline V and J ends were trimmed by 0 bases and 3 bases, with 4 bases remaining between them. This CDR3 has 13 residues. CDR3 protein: CASSLTATDTQYF. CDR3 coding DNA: TGTGCCAGCAGCTTAACAGCAACAGATACGCAGTATTTT.

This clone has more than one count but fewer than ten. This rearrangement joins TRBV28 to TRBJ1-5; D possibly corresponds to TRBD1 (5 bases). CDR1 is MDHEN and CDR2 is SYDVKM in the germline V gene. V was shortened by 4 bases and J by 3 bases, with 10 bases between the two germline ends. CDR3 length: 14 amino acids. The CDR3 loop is CASSSDSFNQPQHF. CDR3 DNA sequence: TGTGCCAGCAGTTCTGACAGCTTCAATCAGCCCCAGCATTTT. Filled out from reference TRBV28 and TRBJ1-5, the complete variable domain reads DVKVTQSSRYLVKRTGEKVFLECVQDMDHENMFWYRQDPGLGLRLIYFSYDVKMKEKGDIPEGYSVSREKKERFSLILESASTNQTSMYLCASSSDSFNQPQHFGDGTRLSIL.

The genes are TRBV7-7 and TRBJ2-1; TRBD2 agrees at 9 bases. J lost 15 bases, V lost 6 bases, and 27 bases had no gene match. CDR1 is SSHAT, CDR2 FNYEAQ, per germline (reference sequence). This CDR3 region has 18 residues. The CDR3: CASRIRAGLAGEGDKRFF. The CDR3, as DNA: TGTGCCAGCAGAATACGTGCTGGATTAGCGGGAGAGGGGGATAAGAGGTTCTTC. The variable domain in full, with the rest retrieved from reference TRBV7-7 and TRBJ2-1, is GAGVSQSPRYKVTKRGQDVTLRCDPISSHATLYWYQQALGQGPEFLTYFNYEAQPDKSGLPSDRFSAERPEGSISTLTIQRTEQRDSAMYRCASRIRAGLAGEGDKRFFGPGTRLTVL.